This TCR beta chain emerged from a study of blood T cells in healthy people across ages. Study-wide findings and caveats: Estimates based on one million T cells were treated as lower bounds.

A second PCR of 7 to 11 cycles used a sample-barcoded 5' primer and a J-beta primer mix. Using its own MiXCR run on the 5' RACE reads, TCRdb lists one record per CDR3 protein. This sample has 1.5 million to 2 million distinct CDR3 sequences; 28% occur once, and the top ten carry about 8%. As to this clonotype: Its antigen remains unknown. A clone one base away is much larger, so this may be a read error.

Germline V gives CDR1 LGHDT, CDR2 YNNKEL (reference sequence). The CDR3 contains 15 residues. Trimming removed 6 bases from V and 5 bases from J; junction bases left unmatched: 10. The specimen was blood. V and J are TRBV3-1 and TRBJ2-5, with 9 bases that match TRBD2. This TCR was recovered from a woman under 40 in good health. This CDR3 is CASSQSGRTFETQYF. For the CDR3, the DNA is TGTGCCAGCAGTCAGAGCGGGAGGACCTTTGAGACCCAGTACTTC.